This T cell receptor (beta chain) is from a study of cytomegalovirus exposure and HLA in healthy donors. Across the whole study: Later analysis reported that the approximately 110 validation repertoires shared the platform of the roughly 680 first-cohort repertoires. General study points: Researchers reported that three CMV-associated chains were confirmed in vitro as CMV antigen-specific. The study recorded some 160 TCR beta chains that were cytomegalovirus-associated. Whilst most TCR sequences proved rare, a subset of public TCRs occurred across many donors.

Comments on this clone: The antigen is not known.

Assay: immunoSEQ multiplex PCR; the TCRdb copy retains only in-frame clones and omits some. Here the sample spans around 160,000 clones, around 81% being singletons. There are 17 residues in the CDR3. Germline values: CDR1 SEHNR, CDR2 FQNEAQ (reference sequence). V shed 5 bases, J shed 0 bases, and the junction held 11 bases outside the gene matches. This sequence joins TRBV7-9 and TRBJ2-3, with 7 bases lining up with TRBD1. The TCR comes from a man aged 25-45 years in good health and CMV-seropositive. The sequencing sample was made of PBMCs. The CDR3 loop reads CASSPNYRGPSTDTQYF. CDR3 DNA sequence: TGTGCCAGCAGCCCCAACTACAGGGGCCCTAGCACAGATACGCAGTATTTT.